Listed below are T cell receptor beta chains from one sample, sequenced in a study of CD8 T cells in Susac syndrome. TCRdb redid the calling of the immunoSEQ multiplex PCR reads with MiXCR, one entry per CDR3 protein. The profile shows roughly 180,000 distinct CDR3 sequences, 90% to 95% of them singletons. Sequenced material: CD4+ T cells from PBMCs. These receptors all come from a human donor with Susac syndrome. Both conserved end residues are part of each CDR3. A D gene is named only where the DNA matches it firmly. Clone sizes are given selectively: once, few, many, or a class where the clone is expanded.

v_call	clone_size	j_call	d_call	cdr3_aa	cdr3_nt
TRBV30	NA	TRBJ1-2	NA	CAWSVGYDFGYTF	TGTGCCTGGAGTGTAGGCTACGACTTCGGCTACACCTTC
TRBV12-5	NA	TRBJ1-1	NA	CASGFTGRNTEAFF	TGTGCTAGTGGTTTCACAGGACGGAACACTGAAGCTTTCTTT
TRBV20-1	NA	TRBJ1-1	TRBD1	CSARDTQGAQTEAFF	TGCAGTGCTAGAGATACCCAGGGGGCGCAAACTGAAGCTTTCTTT
TRBV5-1	once	TRBJ2-7	NA	CASSLSEAEQYF	TGCGCCAGCAGCTTGTCCGAAGCCGAGCAGTACTTC
TRBV20-1	NA	TRBJ2-3	NA	CSAPANTDTQYF	TGCAGTGCTCCAGCTAACACAGATACGCAGTATTTT
TRBV20-1	NA	TRBJ2-7	TRBD1	CSARGTENRHEQYF	TGCAGTGCCAGAGGGACAGAGAACCGCCACGAGCAGTACTTC
TRBV5-4	NA	TRBJ2-5	NA	CASKGSTQETQYF	TGTGCCAGCAAAGGGAGCACCCAAGAGACCCAGTACTTC
TRBV23-1	NA	TRBJ1-2	NA	CASSQSKGCNYGYTF	TGCGCCAGCAGTCAATCGAAGGGGTGCAACTATGGCTACACCTTC
TRBV7-9	NA	TRBJ2-2	NA	CASSITGELFF	TGTGCCAGCAGCATCACCGGGGAGCTGTTTTTT
TRBV3-1	NA	TRBJ2-1	NA	CASSQVDYAFGQFF	TGTGCCAGCAGCCAAGTGGATTACGCCTTCGGGCAGTTCTTC
TRBV19	NA	TRBJ1-5	NA	CASSIGMARRNQPQHF	TGTGCCAGTAGTATAGGGATGGCCCGGCGCAATCAGCCCCAGCATTTT
TRBV6-5	NA	TRBJ2-7	TRBD1	CASSLGQGGPYEQYF	TGTGCCAGCAGTCTAGGACAGGGGGGGCCTTACGAGCAGTACTTC
TRBV9	NA	TRBJ2-5	TRBD2	CASSAYPGTSGKETQYF	TGTGCCAGCAGCGCGTATCCCGGGACTAGCGGAAAAGAGACCCAGTACTTC
TRBV5-1	NA	TRBJ2-1	NA	CASSSPTGISYNEQFF	TGCGCCAGCAGCTCACCTACAGGGATATCCTACAATGAGCAGTTCTTC
TRBV19	NA	TRBJ2-2	NA	CASRMGSTGELFF	TGTGCCAGCAGGATGGGTAGCACCGGGGAGCTGTTTTTT
TRBV7-3	NA	TRBJ2-4	TRBD1	CASSLTTTGKNIQYF	TGTGCCAGCAGCTTAACGACGACAGGGAAAAACATTCAGTACTTC
TRBV20-1	NA	TRBJ2-1	NA	CSAPGRKVSFNEQFF	TGCAGTGCCCCGGGTAGGAAGGTCTCTTTCAATGAGCAGTTCTTC
TRBV28	NA	TRBJ2-3	NA	CASSSGLRDTQYF	TGTGCCAGCAGTTCGGGACTCCGAGATACGCAGTATTTT